This T cell receptor beta chain is from a study of T cell responses to AZD1222 COVID-19 vaccine. The wider study: Combined were second doses at about 4 or about 12 weeks.

Here immunoSEQ multiplex PCR was the method, and the copy in TCRdb shows in-frame clones only, minus some. The sample has roughly 160,000 clones; approximately 91% are singletons. Germline-derived CDR1 and CDR2 are PRHDT and FYEKMQ (reference sequence). This CDR3 has 16 amino acids. V was pared by 5 bases and J by 0 bases, with 11 bases between. The receptor's source is an adult in good health. The source was peripheral blood, collected on day 0 of AZD1222 vaccination. The rearrangement links TRBV13 to TRBJ2-6; D may correspond to TRBD1 or TRBD2 (5 bases each). CDR3 sequence: CASSGGPSSGANVLTF. CDR3 coding DNA: TGTGCCAGCAGCGGGGGACCGTCCTCTGGGGCCAACGTCCTGACTTTC.